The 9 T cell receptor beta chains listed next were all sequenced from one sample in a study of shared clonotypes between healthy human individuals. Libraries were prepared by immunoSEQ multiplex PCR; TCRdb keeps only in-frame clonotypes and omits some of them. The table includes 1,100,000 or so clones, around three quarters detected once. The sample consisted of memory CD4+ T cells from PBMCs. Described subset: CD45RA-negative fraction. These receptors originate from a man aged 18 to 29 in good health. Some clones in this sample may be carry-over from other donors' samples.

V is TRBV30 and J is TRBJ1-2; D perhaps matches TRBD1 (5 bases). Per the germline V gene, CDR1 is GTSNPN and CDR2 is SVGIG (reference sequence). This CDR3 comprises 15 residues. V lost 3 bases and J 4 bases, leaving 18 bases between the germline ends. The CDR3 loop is CAWSPGSSVGYGYTF. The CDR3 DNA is TGTGCCTGGAGCCCAGGGTCATCCGTCGGCTATGGCTACACCTTC. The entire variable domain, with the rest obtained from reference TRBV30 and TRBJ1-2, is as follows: SQTIHQWPATLVQPVGSPLSLECTVEGTSNPNLYWYRQAAGRGLQLLFYSVGIGQISSEVPQNLSASRPQDRQFILSSKKLLLSDSGFYLCAWSPGSSVGYGYTFGSGTRLTVV.

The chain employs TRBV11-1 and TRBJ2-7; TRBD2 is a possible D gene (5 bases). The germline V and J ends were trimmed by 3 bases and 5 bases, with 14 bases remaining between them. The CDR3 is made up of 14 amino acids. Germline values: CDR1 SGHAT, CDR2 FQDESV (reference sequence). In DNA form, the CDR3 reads TGTGCCAGCAGCTTTAGGCGGGTGGGGAACGAGCAGTACTTC. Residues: CASSFRRVGNEQYF.

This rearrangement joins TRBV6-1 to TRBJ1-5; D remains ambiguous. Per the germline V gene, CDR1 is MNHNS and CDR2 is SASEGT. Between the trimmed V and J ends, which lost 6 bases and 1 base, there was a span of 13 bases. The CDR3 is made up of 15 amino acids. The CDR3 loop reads CASREVAGSNQPQHF. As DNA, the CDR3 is TGTGCCAGCAGGGAGGTGGCGGGGAGCAATCAGCCCCAGCATTTT.

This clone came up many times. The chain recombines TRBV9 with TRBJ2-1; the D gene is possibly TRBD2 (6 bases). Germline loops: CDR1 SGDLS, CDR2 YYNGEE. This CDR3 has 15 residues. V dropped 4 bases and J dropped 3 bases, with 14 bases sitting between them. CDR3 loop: CASSTSGDIYNEQFF. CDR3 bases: TGTGCCAGCAGCACCTCGGGAGATATCTACAATGAGCAGTTCTTC.

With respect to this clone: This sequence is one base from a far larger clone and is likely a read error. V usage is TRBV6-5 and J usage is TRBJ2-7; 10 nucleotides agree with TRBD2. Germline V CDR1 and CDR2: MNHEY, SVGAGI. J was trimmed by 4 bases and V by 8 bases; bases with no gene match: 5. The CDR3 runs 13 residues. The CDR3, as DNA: TGTGCCAGCTCCATAGCGGGGGGTTACGAGCAGTACTTC. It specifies CASSIAGGYEQYF.

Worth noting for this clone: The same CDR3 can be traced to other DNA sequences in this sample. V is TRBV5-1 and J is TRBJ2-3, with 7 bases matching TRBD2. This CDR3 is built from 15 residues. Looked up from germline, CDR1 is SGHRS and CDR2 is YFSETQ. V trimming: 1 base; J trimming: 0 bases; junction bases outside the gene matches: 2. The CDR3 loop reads CASSLSGVSTDTQYF. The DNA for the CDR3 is TGCGCCAGCAGCTTGAGCGGGGTGAGCACAGATACGCAGTATTTT.

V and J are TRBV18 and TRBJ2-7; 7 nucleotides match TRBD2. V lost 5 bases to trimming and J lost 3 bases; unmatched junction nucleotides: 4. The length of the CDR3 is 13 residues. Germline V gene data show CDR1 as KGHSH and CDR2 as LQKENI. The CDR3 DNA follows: TGTGCCAGCTCAAGGGCGGGAGACTACGAGCAGTACTTC. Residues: CASSRAGDYEQYF.

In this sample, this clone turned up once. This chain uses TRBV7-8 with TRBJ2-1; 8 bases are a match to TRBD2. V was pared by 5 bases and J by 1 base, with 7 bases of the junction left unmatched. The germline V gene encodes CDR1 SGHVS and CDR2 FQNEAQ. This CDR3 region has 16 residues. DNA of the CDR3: TGTGCCAGCAGCACCCCACTAGCGGTATCCTACAATGAGCAGTTCTTC. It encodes CASSTPLAVSYNEQFF.

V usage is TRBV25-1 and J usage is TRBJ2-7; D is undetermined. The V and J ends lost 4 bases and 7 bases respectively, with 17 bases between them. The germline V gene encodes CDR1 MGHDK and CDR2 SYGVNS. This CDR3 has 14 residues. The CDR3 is CASSVLYRPWEQYF. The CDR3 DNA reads TGTGCCAGCAGTGTTCTCTACCGCCCTTGGGAGCAGTACTTC.